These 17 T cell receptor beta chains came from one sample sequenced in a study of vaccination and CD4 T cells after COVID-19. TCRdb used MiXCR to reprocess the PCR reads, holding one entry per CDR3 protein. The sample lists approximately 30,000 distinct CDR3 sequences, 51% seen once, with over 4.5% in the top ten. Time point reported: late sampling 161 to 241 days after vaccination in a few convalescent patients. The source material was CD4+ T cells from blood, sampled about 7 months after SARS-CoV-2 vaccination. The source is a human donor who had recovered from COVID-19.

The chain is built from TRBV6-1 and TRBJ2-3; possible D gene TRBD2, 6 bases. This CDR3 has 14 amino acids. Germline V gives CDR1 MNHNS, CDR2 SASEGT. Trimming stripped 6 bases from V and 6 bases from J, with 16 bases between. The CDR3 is CASSRGGIQDTQYF. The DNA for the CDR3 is TGTGCCAGCAGCCGTGGGGGGATCCAGGATACGCAGTATTTT.

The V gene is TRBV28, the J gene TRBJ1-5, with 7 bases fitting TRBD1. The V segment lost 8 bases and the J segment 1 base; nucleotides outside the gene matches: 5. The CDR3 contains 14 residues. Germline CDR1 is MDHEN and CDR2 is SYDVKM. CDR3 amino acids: CASELGGSNQPQHF. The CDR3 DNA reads TGTGCCAGCGAACTAGGGGGCAGCAATCAGCCCCAGCATTTT.

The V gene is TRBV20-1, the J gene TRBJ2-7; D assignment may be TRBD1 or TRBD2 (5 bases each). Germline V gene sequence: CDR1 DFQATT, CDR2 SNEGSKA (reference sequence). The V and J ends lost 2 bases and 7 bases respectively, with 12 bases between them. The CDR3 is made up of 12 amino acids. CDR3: CSARLRGGEQYF. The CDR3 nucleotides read TGCAGTGCTAGATTGAGGGGCGGGGAGCAGTACTTC.

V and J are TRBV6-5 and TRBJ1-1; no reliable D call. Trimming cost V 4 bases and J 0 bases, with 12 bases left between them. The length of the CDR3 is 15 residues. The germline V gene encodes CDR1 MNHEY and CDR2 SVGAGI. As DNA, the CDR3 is TGTGCCAGCAGTTCTTTTCGAACGGTGAACACTGAAGCTTTCTTT. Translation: CASSSFRTVNTEAFF.

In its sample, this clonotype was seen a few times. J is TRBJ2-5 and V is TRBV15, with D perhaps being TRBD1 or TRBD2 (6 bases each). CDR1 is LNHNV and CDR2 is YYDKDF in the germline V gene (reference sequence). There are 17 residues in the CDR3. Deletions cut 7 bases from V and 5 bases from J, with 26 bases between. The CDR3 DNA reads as TGTGCCACCACCCTCAGAGGGGGGCGGGATGAGGAGGAGACCCAGTACTTC. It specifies CATTLRGGRDEEETQYF.

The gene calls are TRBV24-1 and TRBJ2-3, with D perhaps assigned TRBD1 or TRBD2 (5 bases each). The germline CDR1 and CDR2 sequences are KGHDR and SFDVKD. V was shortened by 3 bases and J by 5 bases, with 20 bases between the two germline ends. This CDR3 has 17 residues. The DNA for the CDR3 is TGTGCCACCAGTGATCCGCGGGCCAGGGAAGAACAAGATACGCAGTATTTT. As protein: CATSDPRAREEQDTQYF.

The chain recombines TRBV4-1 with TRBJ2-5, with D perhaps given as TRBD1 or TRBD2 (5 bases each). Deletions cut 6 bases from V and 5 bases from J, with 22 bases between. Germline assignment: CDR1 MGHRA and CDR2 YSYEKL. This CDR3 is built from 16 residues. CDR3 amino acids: CASSLRRGALGETQYF. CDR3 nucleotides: TGCGCCAGCAGTCTCCGCCGAGGGGCGCTGGGGGAGACCCAGTACTTC.

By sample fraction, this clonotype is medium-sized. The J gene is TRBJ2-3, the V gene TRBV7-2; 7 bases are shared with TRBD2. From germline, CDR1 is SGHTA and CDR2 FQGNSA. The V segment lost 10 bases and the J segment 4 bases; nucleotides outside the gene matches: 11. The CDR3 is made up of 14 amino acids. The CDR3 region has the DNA TGTGCCATAAAGGTGCTGGGGGGGGCAGATACGCAGTATTTT. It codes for CAIKVLGGADTQYF.

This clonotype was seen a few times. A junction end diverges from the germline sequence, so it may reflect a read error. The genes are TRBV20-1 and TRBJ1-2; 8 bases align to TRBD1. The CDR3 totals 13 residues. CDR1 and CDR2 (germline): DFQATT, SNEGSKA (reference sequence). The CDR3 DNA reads TGCAGTGCTGGAGACAGGGGATTCGGAGGCTACACCTTC. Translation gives CSAGDRGFGGYTF.

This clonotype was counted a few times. The CDR3 nucleotides are TGTGCCAGTAGTAAAGCGAGTGGAGATACGCAGTATTTT. It yields the protein CASSKASGDTQYF. The chain links TRBV19 to TRBJ2-3; D gene unclear. V was clipped by 4 bases and J by 5 bases, with 10 bases between them. Germline V lookup: CDR1 LNHDA, CDR2 SQIVND (reference sequence). This CDR3 has 13 amino acids.

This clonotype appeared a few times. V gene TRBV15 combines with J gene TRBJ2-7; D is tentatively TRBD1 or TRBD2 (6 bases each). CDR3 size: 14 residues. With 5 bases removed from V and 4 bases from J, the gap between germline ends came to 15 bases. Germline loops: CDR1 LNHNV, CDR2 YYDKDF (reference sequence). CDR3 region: CATSRGGQTYEQYF. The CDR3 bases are TGTGCCACCAGCCGGGGAGGACAGACTTACGAGCAGTACTTC.

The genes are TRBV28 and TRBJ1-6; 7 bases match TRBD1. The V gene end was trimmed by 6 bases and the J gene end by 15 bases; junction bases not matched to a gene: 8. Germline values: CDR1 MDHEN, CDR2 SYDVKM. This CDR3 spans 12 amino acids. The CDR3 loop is CASRTQGLLLHF. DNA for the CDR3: TGTGCCAGCAGAACACAGGGGTTACTCCTCCACTTT.

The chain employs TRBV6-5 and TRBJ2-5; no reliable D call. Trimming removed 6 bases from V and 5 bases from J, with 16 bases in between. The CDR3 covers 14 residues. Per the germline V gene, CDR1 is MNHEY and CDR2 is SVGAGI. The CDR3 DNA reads TGTGCCAGCAGCTCCTCGGACCTTGACGAGACCCAGTACTTC. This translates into CASSSSDLDETQYF.

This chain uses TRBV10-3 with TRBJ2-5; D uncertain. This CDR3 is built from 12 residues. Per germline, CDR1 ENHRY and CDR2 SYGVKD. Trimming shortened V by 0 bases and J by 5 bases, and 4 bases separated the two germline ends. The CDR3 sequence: CAISESRETQYF. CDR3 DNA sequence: TGTGCCATCAGTGAGTCGAGGGAGACCCAGTACTTC.

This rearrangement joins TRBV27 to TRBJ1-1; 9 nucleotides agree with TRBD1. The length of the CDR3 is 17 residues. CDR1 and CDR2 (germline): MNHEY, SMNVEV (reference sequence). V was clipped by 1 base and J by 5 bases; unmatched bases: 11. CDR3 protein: CASSLWGSTGGITEAFF. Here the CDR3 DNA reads TGTGCCAGCAGTTTATGGGGCAGCACAGGGGGCATTACTGAAGCTTTCTTT.

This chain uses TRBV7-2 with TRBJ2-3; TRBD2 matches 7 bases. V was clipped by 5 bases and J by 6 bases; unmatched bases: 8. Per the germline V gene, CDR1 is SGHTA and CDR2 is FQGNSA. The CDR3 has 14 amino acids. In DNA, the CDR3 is TGTGCCAGCAGCCCAACCTATAGCGGGGATACGCAGTATTTT. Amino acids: CASSPTYSGDTQYF.

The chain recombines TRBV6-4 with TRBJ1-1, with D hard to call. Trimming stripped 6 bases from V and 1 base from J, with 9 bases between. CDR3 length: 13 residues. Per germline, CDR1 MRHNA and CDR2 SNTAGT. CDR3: CASRGSWNTEAFF. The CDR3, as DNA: TGTGCCAGCAGGGGAAGCTGGAACACTGAAGCTTTCTTT.